Included here is one T cell receptor (beta chain) sequence, with context. Its antigen is unknown. TCRdb used MiXCR to reprocess the RT-PCR reads, holding one entry per CDR3 protein. Of 540,000 or so distinct CDR3 sequences listed, 13% are singletons. The source of the sample is a study of response to subunit inactivated influenza vaccine. This CDR3 has 14 amino acids. CDR1 is SGHRS, CDR2 YFSETQ, per germline. V was clipped by 6 bases and J by 6 bases, with 16 bases between them. Findings of the study overall: Authors suggested each seasonal influenza vaccination recruits few new T cells.

Sample: PBMCs from blood, taken more than 35 days after vaccination. This clonotype was sampled from a man aged 45-65 years who received an inactivated influenza vaccine. This chain links TRBV5-1 with TRBJ2-1; D is unclear. CDR3 region: CASTPIDGANEQFF. In nucleotides, the CDR3 is TGCGCCAGCACCCCGATTGATGGAGCCAATGAGCAGTTCTTC.